Listed here are 9 T cell receptor beta chains from one sample, sequenced in a study of shared clonotypes between healthy human individuals. Sequencing was performed with immunoSEQ multiplex PCR; in TCRdb, only in-frame clones are kept and a portion is missing. Altogether more than 2 million clones are present, roughly 95% being singletons, with the ten largest covering roughly 0.13%. The specimen sequenced was naive CD4+ T cells sorted from blood. The subset: CD45RA+ positively selected. All receptors derive from a man in his late teens or twenties in good health.

The chain carries TRBV6-6 and TRBJ2-7, with 8 bases fitting TRBD1. The CDR3 runs 15 residues. In germline, CDR1 is MNHNY, CDR2 SVGAGI (reference sequence). With V trimmed by 5 bases and J by 0 bases, 6 bases remained unmatched. The CDR3 loop is CASSRRQGLSYEQYF. The CDR3 nucleotides read TGTGCCAGCAGTCGCAGACAGGGGCTCTCCTACGAGCAGTACTTC.

This rearrangement joins TRBV28 to TRBJ2-7; tentatively, D is TRBD1 or TRBD2 (5 bases each). Germline CDR1 is MDHEN and CDR2 is SYDVKM. Trimming removed 8 bases at V and 3 bases at J, with 17 bases between. The CDR3 sequence is 14 residues long. The CDR3 DNA is TGTGCCAGCGGACTTACGGGACGTAACTACGAGCAGTACTTC. As protein: CASGLTGRNYEQYF.

The rearrangement uses TRBV18 and TRBJ2-7; D may match TRBD1 or TRBD2 (5 bases each). Germline CDR1 and CDR2: KGHSH and LQKENI. Trimming took off 2 bases at V and 3 bases at J, with 8 bases between the two ends. This CDR3 has 13 residues. CDR3 region: CASSPRGDYEQYF. CDR3 nucleotide sequence: TGTGCCAGCTCACCAAGAGGGGACTACGAGCAGTACTTC.

The rearrangement uses TRBV2 and TRBJ2-6, with 8 bases fitting TRBD1. Germline-derived CDR1 and CDR2 are SNHLY and FYNNEI. V trimming: 6 bases; J trimming: 3 bases; junction bases outside the gene matches: 10. This CDR3 spans 17 amino acids. The CDR3 DNA reads TGTGCCAGCAGGGATAGGACAGGGCAAGGTGGGGCCAACGTCCTGACTTTC. Protein sequence: CASRDRTGQGGANVLTF.

This chain links TRBV19 with TRBJ1-3, with D tentatively TRBD1 (6 bases). Trimming shortened V by 6 bases and J by 0 bases, and 18 bases separated the two germline ends. The CDR3 spans 17 residues. Germline CDR1 reads LNHDA; CDR2 reads SQIVND (reference sequence). The CDR3 here is CASSTLGTPNSGNTIYF. The CDR3 DNA sequence: TGTGCCAGTAGCACCCTGGGGACACCCAACTCTGGAAACACCATATATTTT.

This rearrangement joins TRBV30 to TRBJ1-2; maybe TRBD1 (6 bases). The germline V gene has CDR1 GTSNPN and CDR2 SVGIG (reference sequence). The CDR3 has 14 amino acids. V was trimmed by 0 bases and J by 7 bases, leaving 15 bases between them. CDR3 loop: CAWSVNRVSLGYTF. CDR3 nucleotide sequence: TGTGCCTGGAGTGTAAACAGGGTATCCCTTGGCTACACCTTC.

In its sample, this clone was seen a few times. The chain recombines TRBV30 with TRBJ1-1; D gene unclear. CDR3 length equals 14 residues. Germline V lookup: CDR1 GTSNPN, CDR2 SVGIG (reference sequence). The germline V and J ends were trimmed by 4 bases and 5 bases, with 17 bases remaining between them. This chain's CDR3 is CAWTVYGHRTEAFF. For the CDR3, the DNA is TGTGCCTGGACCGTGTACGGTCATAGGACTGAAGCTTTCTTT.

This clone was recorded once. The chain recombines TRBV19 with TRBJ1-2; D is perhaps TRBD1 (5 bases). V was pared by 3 bases and J by 1 base, with 15 bases between. This CDR3 contains 16 residues. Germline CDR1 reads LNHDA; CDR2 reads SQIVND (reference sequence). CDR3: CASSIGPMDINYGYTF. CDR3 nucleotides: TGTGCCAGTAGTATTGGGCCCATGGACATTAACTATGGCTACACCTTC.

In its sample, this clone was seen once. The chain links TRBV29-1 to TRBJ2-4, with 13 bases lining up with TRBD2. CDR1 and CDR2 from the germline V gene are SQVTM and ANQGSEA. The V segment lost 1 base and the J segment 8 bases; nucleotides outside the gene matches: 5. The CDR3 has 15 residues. CDR3 sequence (DNA): TGCAGCGTTGAAGGGACTAGCGGGAGTAAGGACATTCAGTACTTC. Protein: CSVEGTSGSKDIQYF.